The source of this T cell receptor (beta chain) is a study of cytomegalovirus exposure and HLA in healthy donors. This CDR3 comprises 14 residues. In germline, CDR1 is SGHNT, CDR2 YYREEE (reference sequence). The ends were cut back, 3 bases at V and 2 bases at J, with 11 bases in the middle. The PCR contained 60 Vbeta and 13 Jbeta primers. Only in-frame clones appear in the TCRdb table, and some are missing; sequencing was by immunoSEQ multiplex PCR. Of about 86,000 clones detected, more than 65% appear once; the ten largest clones hold around 8.4%. The receptor comes from a man aged 55 to 69 in good health and CMV-seronegative. Sequences were obtained from PBMCs. The chain is built from TRBV5-4 and TRBJ2-5, with a weak D call TRBD2 (6 bases). In DNA, the CDR3 is TGTGCCAGCAGCTCACCGGGGGTTCAAGAGACCCAGTACTTC. It specifies CASSSPGVQETQYF.